This T cell receptor (beta chain) stems from a study of T cell responses to AZD1222 COVID-19 vaccine. Study conclusions and caveats: Rises in breadth and depth of Spike-specific TCRs came after two AZD1222 doses. There were repertoire samples only from the period after the peak T cell response. Nearly half of unique spike-specific TCRs reportedly avoided B.1.351 and B.1.1.7 mutated regions. The donor group comprised mostly white British people and more females; the analysis possibly underestimated clonal diversity.

The table came from immunoSEQ multiplex PCR; TCRdb's copy has only in-frame clones and leaves some out. The table records about 120,000 clones, roughly 91% of them present only once. Germline CDR1 ENHRY, CDR2 SYGVKD. Deletions cut 8 bases from V and 8 bases from J, with 15 bases between. The CDR3 covers 13 residues. As concerns this clone: Its target is not known.

The sample consisted of peripheral blood, taken on day 0 of MenACWY control vaccination. This sequence joins TRBV10-3 and TRBJ1-4; D is uncertain. This receptor was identified in an adult in good health. CDR3 residues: CAIQDPTREKLFF. In DNA form, the CDR3 reads TGTGCCATCCAGGACCCGACCAGGGAAAAACTGTTTTTT.